This T cell receptor beta chain was recovered during a study of CD8 T cells in ankylosing spondylitis. J lost 7 bases, V lost 0 bases, and 10 bases had no gene match. The CDR3 length is 17 residues. Per germline, CDR1 SGHRS and CDR2 YFSETQ. Regarding the study as a whole: Typical of ankylosing spondylitis blood, it appeared, was a TCR beta motif of roughly eight highly homologous variants. There was reportedly significant enrichment of clones that were disease-linked in matched ankylosing spondylitis synovial fluid. Past research had described some motif variants in reactive arthritis synovial fluid and blood.

On this clonotype itself: Its target is unknown.

Libraries for TCR beta were made by quantitative 5'-RACE with molecular barcodes. TCRdb recomputed calls from the 5' RACE reads with MiXCR, one row per CDR3 protein. The sample includes 150,000 to 200,000 distinct CDR3 sequences, 18% seen only once; the top ten take approximately 7.8%. The sample taken for sequencing was blood, either unsorted or a sorted T cell fraction (not recorded which). The TCR originated in a male donor with ankylosing spondylitis or in good health (not recorded which). The chain links TRBV5-1 to TRBJ2-3; 11 bases are a match to TRBD2. The chain's CDR3 is CASSLATSGSQGHTQYF. CDR3 nucleotide sequence: TGCGCCAGCAGCTTGGCAACTAGCGGGAGCCAGGGGCATACGCAGTATTTT.